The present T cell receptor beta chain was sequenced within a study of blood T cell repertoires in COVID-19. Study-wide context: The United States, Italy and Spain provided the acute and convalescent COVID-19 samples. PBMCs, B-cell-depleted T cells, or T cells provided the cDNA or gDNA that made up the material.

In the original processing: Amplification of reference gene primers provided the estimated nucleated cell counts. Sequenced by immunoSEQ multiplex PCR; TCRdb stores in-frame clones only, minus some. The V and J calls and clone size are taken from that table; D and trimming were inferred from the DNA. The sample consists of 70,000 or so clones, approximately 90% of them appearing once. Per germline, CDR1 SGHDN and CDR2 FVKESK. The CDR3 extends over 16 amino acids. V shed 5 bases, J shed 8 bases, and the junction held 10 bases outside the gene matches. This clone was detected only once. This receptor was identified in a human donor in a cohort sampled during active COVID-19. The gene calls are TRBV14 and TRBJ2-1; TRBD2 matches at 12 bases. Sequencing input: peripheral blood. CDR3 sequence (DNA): TGTGCCAGCAGCTTCGACCTAGCGGGAGGGCCCGATGAGCAGTTCTTC. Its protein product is CASSFDLAGGPDEQFF.